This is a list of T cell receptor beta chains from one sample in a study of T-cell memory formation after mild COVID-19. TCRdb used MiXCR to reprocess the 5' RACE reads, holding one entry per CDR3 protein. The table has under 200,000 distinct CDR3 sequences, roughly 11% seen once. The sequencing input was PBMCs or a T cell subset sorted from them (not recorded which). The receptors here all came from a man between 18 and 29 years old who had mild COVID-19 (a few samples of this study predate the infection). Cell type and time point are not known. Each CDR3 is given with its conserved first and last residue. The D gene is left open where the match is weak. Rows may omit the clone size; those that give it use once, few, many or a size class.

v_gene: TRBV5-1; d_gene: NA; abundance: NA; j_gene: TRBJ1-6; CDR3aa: CASSFQGEGNSPLHF; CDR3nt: TGCGCCAGCAGCTTCCAGGGAGAAGGGAATTCACCCCTCCACTTT
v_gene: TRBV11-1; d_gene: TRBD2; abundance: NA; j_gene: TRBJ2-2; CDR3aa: CASSGLAGANTGELFF; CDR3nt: TGTGCCAGCAGCGGGCTAGCGGGGGCCAACACCGGGGAGCTGTTTTTT
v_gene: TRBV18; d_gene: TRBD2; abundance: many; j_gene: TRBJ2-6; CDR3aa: CASSPSAGSSGANVLTF; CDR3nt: TGTGCCAGCTCACCGTCAGCGGGGTCCTCTGGGGCCAACGTCCTGACTTTC
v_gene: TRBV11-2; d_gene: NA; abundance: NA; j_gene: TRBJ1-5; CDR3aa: CASSPLGESNQPQHF; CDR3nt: TGTGCCAGCAGCCCCCTTGGGGAAAGCAATCAGCCCCAGCATTTT
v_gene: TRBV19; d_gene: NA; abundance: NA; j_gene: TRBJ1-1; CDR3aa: CASSIRQDANTEAFF; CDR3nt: TGTGCCAGTAGTATCCGACAGGACGCGAACACTGAAGCTTTCTTT
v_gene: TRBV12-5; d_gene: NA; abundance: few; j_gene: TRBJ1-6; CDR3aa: CASGLGSPLHF; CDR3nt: TGTGCTAGTGGTCTCGGATCACCCCTCCACTTT
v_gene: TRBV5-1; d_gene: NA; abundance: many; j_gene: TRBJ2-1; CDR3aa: CASSLGSGGYNEQFF; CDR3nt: TGCGCCAGCAGCTTGGGTAGCGGAGGCTACAATGAGCAGTTCTTC
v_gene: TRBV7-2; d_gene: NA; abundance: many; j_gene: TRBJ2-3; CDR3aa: CASSPFTDTQYF; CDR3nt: TGTGCCAGCAGCCCATTCACAGATACGCAGTATTTT
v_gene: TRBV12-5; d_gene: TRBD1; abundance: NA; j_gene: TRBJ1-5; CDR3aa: CASGLVLGLPGQGVYQPQHF; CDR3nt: TGTGCTAGTGGTTTGGTACTCGGGCTACCGGGACAGGGGGTTTATCAGCCCCAGCATTTT
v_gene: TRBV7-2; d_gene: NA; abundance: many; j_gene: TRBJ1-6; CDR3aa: CASSLVGYSPLHF; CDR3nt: TGTGCCAGCAGCTTGGTGGGCTATTCACCCCTCCACTTT
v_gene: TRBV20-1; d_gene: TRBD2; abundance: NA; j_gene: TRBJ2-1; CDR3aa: CSARTPGLAYNEQFF; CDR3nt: TGCAGTGCTAGGACACCGGGACTAGCCTACAATGAGCAGTTCTTC
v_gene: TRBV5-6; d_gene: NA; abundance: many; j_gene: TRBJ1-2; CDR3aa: CASTAGFHGYTF; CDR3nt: TGTGCCAGCACCGCGGGGTTCCATGGCTACACCTTC
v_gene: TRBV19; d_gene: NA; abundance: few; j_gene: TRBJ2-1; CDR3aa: CASSARPGTYNEQFF; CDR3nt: TGTGCCAGTAGTGCCCGGCCAGGAACCTACAATGAGCAGTTCTTC
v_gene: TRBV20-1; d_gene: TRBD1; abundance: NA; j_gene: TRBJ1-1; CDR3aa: CSALGQARRREAFF; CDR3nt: TGCAGTGCTCTTGGACAGGCCCGGCGTCGTGAAGCTTTCTTT
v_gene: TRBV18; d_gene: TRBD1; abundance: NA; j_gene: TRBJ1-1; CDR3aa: CASSPTGTGASLPEAFF; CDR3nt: TGTGCCAGCTCACCAACCGGGACAGGGGCCTCCCTGCCTGAAGCTTTCTTT
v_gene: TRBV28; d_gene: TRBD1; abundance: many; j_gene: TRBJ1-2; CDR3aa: CASRQTGGHGYTF; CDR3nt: TGTGCCAGCAGGCAGACAGGGGGCCATGGCTACACCTTC
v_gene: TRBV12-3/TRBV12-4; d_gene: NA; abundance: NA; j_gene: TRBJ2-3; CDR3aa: CASRLGAGRTDTQYF; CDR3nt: TGTGCCAGCAGGTTGGGAGCGGGCCGCACAGATACGCAGTATTTT
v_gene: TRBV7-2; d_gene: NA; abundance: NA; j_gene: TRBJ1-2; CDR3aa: CASSLPGAVNYGYTF; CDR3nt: TGTGCCAGCAGCTTGCCAGGGGCGGTGAACTATGGCTACACCTTC
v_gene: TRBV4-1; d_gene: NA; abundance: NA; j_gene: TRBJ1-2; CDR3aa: CASRHDRSSGYTF; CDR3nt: TGCGCCAGCAGGCACGACAGATCCAGTGGCTACACCTTC
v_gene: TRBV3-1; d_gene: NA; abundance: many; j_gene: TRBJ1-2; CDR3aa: CASSHALYGYTF; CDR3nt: TGTGCCAGCAGCCACGCGCTCTATGGCTACACCTTC
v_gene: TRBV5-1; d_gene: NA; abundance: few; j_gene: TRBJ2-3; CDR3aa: CASSSTPSTQYF; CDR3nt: TGCGCCAGCAGCTCGACCCCAAGTACGCAGTATTTT
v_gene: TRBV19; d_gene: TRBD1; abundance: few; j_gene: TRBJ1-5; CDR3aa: CASSMGQGGPQHF; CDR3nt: TGTGCCAGTAGTATGGGCCAGGGGGGGCCCCAGCATTTT
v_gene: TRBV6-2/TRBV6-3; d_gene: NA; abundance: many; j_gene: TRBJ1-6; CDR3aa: CASSRTDSPLHF; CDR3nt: TGTGCCAGCAGTCGGACCGATTCACCCCTCCACTTT
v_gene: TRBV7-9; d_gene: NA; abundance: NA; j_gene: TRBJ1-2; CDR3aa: CASSFRRGKDYGYTF; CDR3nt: TGTGCCAGCAGCTTCCGCAGGGGAAAGGACTATGGCTACACCTTC
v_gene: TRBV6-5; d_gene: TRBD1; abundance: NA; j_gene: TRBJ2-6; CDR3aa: CASSHTTGVSVLTF; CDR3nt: TGTGCCAGCAGTCATACAACAGGGGTGAGCGTCCTGACTTTC
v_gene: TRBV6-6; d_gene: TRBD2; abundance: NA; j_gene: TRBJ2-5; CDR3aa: CASSSSLAEQETQYF; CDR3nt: TGTGCCAGCAGTTCTTCCCTAGCGGAGCAAGAGACCCAGTACTTC
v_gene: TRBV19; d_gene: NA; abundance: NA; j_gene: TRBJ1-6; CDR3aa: CASSLQVSYNSPLHF; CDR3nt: TGTGCCAGTAGTTTACAGGTGTCCTATAATTCACCCCTCCACTTT
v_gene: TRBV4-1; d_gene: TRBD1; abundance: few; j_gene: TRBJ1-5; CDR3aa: CASSQEGQGITGNQPQHF; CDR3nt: TGCGCCAGCAGCCAAGAAGGACAGGGAATAACGGGCAATCAGCCCCAGCATTTT
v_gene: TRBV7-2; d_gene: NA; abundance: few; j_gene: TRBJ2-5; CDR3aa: CASSLTREQETQYF; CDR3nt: TGTGCCAGCAGCTTAACCAGGGAACAAGAGACCCAGTACTTC
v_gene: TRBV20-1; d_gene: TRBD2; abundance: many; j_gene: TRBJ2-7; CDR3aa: CSARGTSVNYEQYF; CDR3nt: TGCAGTGCTAGAGGGACTAGCGTAAATTACGAGCAGTACTTC
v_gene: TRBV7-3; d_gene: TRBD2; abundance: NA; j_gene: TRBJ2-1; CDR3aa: CASSLAGGGNRNEQFF; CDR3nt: TGTGCCAGCAGCTTAGCCGGGGGAGGGAATCGCAATGAGCAGTTCTTC
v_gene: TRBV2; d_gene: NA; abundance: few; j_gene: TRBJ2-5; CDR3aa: CAQGQGPETQYF; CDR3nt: TGTGCTCAGGGGCAGGGGCCTGAGACCCAGTACTTC
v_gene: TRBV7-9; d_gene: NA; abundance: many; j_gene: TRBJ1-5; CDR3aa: CASSLGVNQPQHF; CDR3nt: TGTGCCAGCAGCTTAGGAGTAAATCAGCCCCAGCATTTT
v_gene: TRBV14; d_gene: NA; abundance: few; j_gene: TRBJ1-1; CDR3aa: CASSQYTESLYTEAFF; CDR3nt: TGTGCCAGCAGCCAATACACGGAGTCTTTGTACACTGAAGCTTTCTTT
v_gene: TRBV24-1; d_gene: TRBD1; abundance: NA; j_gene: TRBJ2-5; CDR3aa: CATSETGGQETQYF; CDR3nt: TGTGCCACCAGTGAGACAGGGGGCCAAGAGACCCAGTACTTC
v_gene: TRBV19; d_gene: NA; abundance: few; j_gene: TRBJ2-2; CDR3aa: CASSIWSALNTGELFF; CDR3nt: TGTGCCAGTAGTATATGGTCAGCCCTGAACACCGGGGAGCTGTTTTTT
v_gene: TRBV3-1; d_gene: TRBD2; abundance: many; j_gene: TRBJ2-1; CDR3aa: CASSLTASGDEKFF; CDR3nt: TGTGCCAGCAGCTTGACAGCTAGCGGTGATGAGAAGTTCTTC
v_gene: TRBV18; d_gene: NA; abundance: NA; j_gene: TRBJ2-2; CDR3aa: CASSPRGATNTGELFF; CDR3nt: TGTGCCAGCTCACCAAGGGGGGCGACGAACACCGGGGAGCTGTTTTTT
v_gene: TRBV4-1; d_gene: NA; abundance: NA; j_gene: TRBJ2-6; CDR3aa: CASSQPTSGANVLTF; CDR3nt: TGCGCCAGCAGCCAACCCACCTCTGGGGCCAACGTCCTGACTTTC
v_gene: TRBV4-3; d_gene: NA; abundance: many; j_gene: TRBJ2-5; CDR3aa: CASSQDLTVQETQYF; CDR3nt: TGCGCCAGCAGCCAAGATTTGACAGTACAAGAGACCCAGTACTTC
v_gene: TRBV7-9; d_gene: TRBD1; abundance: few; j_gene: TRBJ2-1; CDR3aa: CASSLEGGFRNEQFF; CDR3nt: TGTGCCAGCAGCTTAGAAGGGGGCTTTAGGAATGAGCAGTTCTTC
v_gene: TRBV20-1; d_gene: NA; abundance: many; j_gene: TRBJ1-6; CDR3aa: CSARDPRHRTYNSPLHF; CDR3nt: TGCAGTGCTAGAGATCCAAGACACAGGACCTATAATTCACCCCTCCACTTT
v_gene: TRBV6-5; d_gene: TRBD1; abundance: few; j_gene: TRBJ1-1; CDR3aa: CASSYYPGQGRMNTEAFF; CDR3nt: TGTGCCAGCAGTTACTACCCGGGACAGGGGCGAATGAACACTGAAGCTTTCTTT
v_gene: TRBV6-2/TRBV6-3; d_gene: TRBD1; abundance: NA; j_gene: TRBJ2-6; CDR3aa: CASSPGTGASGANVLTF; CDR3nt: TGTGCCAGCAGTCCGGGGACAGGGGCCTCTGGGGCCAACGTCCTGACTTTC
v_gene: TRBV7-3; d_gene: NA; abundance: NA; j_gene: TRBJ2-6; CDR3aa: CASSLSLPGAEGANVLTF; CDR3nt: TGTGCCAGCAGCTTAAGTCTCCCGGGGGCAGAAGGGGCCAACGTCCTGACTTTC